The sequence of this T cell receptor (beta chain) was determined in a study of cytomegalovirus exposure and HLA in healthy donors. On the study more broadly: The Caucasian-associated ancestry cluster held around 76% of 398 genotyped donors. Study-wide results and caveats: In an earlier analysis, most TCR beta V segments were productive about 87% or about 30% of the time.

Primers for the PCR totalled 60 Vbeta and 13 Jbeta. Profiling relied on immunoSEQ multiplex PCR, and the TCRdb table lists in-frame clones only, not all of them. The top ten hold approximately 3.3% of the sample, which has tens of thousands of clones, 78% seen once. The CDR3 runs to 16 residues. V lost 6 bases and J 0 bases, leaving 15 bases between the germline ends. Germline V gives CDR1 WSHSY, CDR2 SAAADI. As concerns this clone: Its matching antigen is unknown.

The sample taken for sequencing was PBMCs. V usage is TRBV10-2 and J usage is TRBJ1-3; no clear D gene. This clonotype originated in a woman aged 40 to 55 in good health and CMV-seronegative. The CDR3 region is CASSPGGPSSGNTIYF. CDR3 in DNA: TGCGCCAGCAGCCCCGGCGGCCCGAGCTCTGGAAACACCATATATTTT.